These T cell receptor beta chains were read from a single sample in a study of CD8+ T cells in alopecia areata. Only in-frame clones appear in the TCRdb table, and some are missing; sequencing was by immunoSEQ multiplex PCR. The sample shows more than 90,000 clones, 60% to 65% of them seen only once. This sample comprised CD8+ T cells sorted from blood, obtained at week 4, from a patient treated with tofacitinib. The receptor set was obtained from a human donor with alopecia areata. The CDR3 runs from the conserved cysteine through the conserved F or W. D genes are given only for firm matches. Size values are once, few and many counts, or a class for expanded clones, and some rows have none.

>-|-|TRBV7-3|TRBJ1-2|14
CASSPGPINYGYTF
TGTGCCAGCAGCCCGGGACCGATTAACTATGGCTACACCTTC
>-|-|TRBV4-1|TRBJ1-2|15
CASSPIGQANYGYTF
TGCGCCAGCAGCCCCATTGGTCAGGCTAACTATGGCTACACCTTC
>-|TRBD2|TRBV4-1|TRBJ2-1|15
CASSTLAVYGNEQFF
TGCGCCAGCAGCACGCTAGCGGTTTATGGCAATGAGCAGTTCTTC
>-|TRBD1|TRBV27|TRBJ1-2|14
CASSDGTGPSGYTF
TGTGCCAGCAGCGACGGGACAGGACCATCTGGCTACACCTTC
>-|-|TRBV19|TRBJ2-7|14
CASSAGPRSYEQYF
TGTGCCAGCTCGGCGGGACCCAGATCCTACGAGCAGTACTTC
>-|-|TRBV15|TRBJ1-2|14
CATSREDLDYGYTF
TGTGCCACCAGCAGAGAGGACCTGGACTATGGCTACACCTTC
>few|-|TRBV7-9|TRBJ2-5|12
CASSLGRETQYF
TGTGCCAGCAGCTTAGGGAGAGAGACCCAGTACTTC
>few|-|TRBV11-2|TRBJ2-7|15
CASSLVGGQIYEQYF
TGTGCCAGCAGCTTAGTCGGGGGACAGATTTACGAGCAGTACTTC
>few|-|TRBV5-4|TRBJ2-1|13
CASSGGLYNEQFF
TGTGCCAGCAGCGGGGGACTCTACAATGAGCAGTTCTTC
>few|-|TRBV29-1|TRBJ2-7|13
CSVTDGQFYEQYF
TGCAGCGTCACAGACGGACAGTTTTACGAGCAGTACTTC
>few|-|TRBV6-5|TRBJ2-2|14
CASSYNTGTGELFF
TGTGCCAGCAGTTACAACACAGGGACCGGGGAGCTGTTTTTT
>-|-|TRBV30|TRBJ2-5|10
CAWRGETQYF
TGTGCCTGGAGAGGGGAGACCCAGTACTTC
>-|-|TRBV7-9|TRBJ2-5|11
CASSLTETQYF
TGTGCCAGCAGCTTAACTGAGACCCAGTACTTC
>few|-|TRBV30|TRBJ1-1|13
CAWSGTEGEIAFF
TGTGCCTGGAGTGGGACCGAGGGGGAAATCGCTTTCTTT
>-|TRBD1|TRBV7-9|TRBJ2-2|15
CASSSTGGSTGELFF
TGTGCCAGCAGCTCTACAGGGGGCTCCACCGGGGAGCTGTTTTTT
>-|TRBD1|TRBV30|TRBJ1-2|13
CAWVEGGYYGYTF
TGTGCCTGGGTAGAAGGGGGCTACTATGGCTACACCTTC
>once|-|TRBV27|TRBJ2-5|11
CASSLGETQYF
TGTGCCAGCAGTTTAGGAGAGACCCAGTACTTC
>-|TRBD1|TRBV19|TRBJ2-5|16
CASSIVVGTAQETQYF
TGTGCCAGTAGTATAGTAGTCGGGACAGCCCAAGAGACCCAGTACTTC
>many|-|TRBV7-8|TRBJ1-4|14
CASSLEAGDEKLFF
TGTGCCAGCAGCTTAGAAGCGGGGGATGAAAAACTGTTTTTT
>many|-|TRBV28|TRBJ2-7|13
CASRQGGFVEQYF
TGTGCCAGCAGACAGGGAGGTTTTGTCGAGCAGTACTTC
>-|-|TRBV7-9|TRBJ2-7|13
CASSLPGHYEQYF
TGTGCCAGCAGCTTGCCGGGACACTACGAGCAGTACTTC
>-|-|TRBV6-1|TRBJ2-3|16
CASSVTSERYTDTQYF
TGTGCCAGCAGTGTAACGAGTGAGAGATATACAGATACGCAGTATTTT
>medium-sized|TRBD2|TRBV28|TRBJ2-1|15
CASSPGTTNPNEQFF
TGTGCCAGCAGCCCCGGGACTACCAATCCCAATGAGCAGTTCTTC
>-|TRBD2|TRBV4-1|TRBJ2-5|16
CASSRTSGGPQETQYF
TGCGCCAGCAGCCGGACTAGCGGGGGGCCCCAAGAGACCCAGTACTTC
>-|-|TRBV27|TRBJ2-1|13
CVVRVGGYNEQFF
TGTGTAGTACGCGTAGGGGGGTACAATGAGCAGTTCTTC
>-|TRBD1|TRBV29-1|TRBJ1-6|13
CSATTGNNSPLHF
TGCAGCGCTACGACAGGGAATAATTCACCCCTCCACTTT
>-|-|TRBV6-6|TRBJ2-1|15
CASSYMAIPYNEQFF
TGTGCCAGCAGTTACATGGCAATCCCCTACAATGAGCAGTTCTTC
>few|TRBD1|TRBV4-1|TRBJ1-5|13
CASSPTGNQPQHF
TGCGCCAGCAGCCCGACAGGGAATCAGCCCCAGCATTTT
>few|TRBD2|TRBV4-3|TRBJ2-7|15
CASSQGTSGGYEQYF
TGCGCCAGCAGCCAAGGTACTAGCGGAGGATACGAGCAGTACTTC
>-|-|TRBV27|TRBJ2-3|11
CASGRPDTQYF
TGTGCCAGCGGGAGGCCGGATACGCAGTATTTT
>few|-|TRBV7-2|TRBJ2-5|15
CASSPTEPGAETQYF
TGTGCCAGCAGCCCAACGGAGCCAGGGGCGGAGACCCAGTACTTC
>-|-|TRBV15|TRBJ2-3|17
CATSRDLERGFLDTQYF
TGTGCCACCAGCAGAGATTTAGAGAGGGGATTTCTAGATACGCAGTATTTT
>-|TRBD1|TRBV12-5|TRBJ1-4|17
CASGPYQTGTIREKLFF
TGTGCTAGTGGTCCGTACCAGACAGGGACCATAAGGGAAAAACTGTTTTTT
>-|-|TRBV19|TRBJ2-7|15
CASSIRGEGTYEQYF
TGTGCCAGTAGTATTCGGGGTGAGGGAACCTACGAGCAGTACTTC
>few|-|TRBV27|TRBJ1-2|13
CASSSWGPYGYTF
TGTGCCAGCAGTTCCTGGGGACCTTATGGCTACACCTTC
>-|TRBD1|TRBV13|TRBJ2-5|16
CASSLGPQGARETQYF
TGTGCCAGCAGCTTAGGACCACAGGGGGCGCGGGAGACCCAGTACTTC
>-|TRBD1|TRBV29-1|TRBJ1-4|15
CSVTDRGQTNEKLFF
TGCAGCGTTACTGACAGGGGGCAAACTAATGAAAAACTGTTTTTT
>-|-|TRBV5-1|TRBJ1-1|15
CASSSMDNYNTEAFF
TGCGCCAGCAGCTCGATGGACAACTACAACACTGAAGCTTTCTTT
>-|TRBD2|TRBV4-1|TRBJ2-1|19
CASSQEGLAGGTSYNEQFF
TGCGCCAGCAGCCAAGAGGGACTAGCGGGGGGTACCTCCTACAATGAGCAGTTCTTC
>-|-|TRBV4-2|TRBJ1-2|15
CASSQVVGSRHGYTF
TGTGCCAGCAGCCAAGTAGTAGGGTCAAGGCATGGCTACACCTTC
>few|-|TRBV29-1|TRBJ1-1|12
CSSSYQTTEAFF
TGCAGCTCAAGTTACCAGACGACTGAAGCTTTCTTT